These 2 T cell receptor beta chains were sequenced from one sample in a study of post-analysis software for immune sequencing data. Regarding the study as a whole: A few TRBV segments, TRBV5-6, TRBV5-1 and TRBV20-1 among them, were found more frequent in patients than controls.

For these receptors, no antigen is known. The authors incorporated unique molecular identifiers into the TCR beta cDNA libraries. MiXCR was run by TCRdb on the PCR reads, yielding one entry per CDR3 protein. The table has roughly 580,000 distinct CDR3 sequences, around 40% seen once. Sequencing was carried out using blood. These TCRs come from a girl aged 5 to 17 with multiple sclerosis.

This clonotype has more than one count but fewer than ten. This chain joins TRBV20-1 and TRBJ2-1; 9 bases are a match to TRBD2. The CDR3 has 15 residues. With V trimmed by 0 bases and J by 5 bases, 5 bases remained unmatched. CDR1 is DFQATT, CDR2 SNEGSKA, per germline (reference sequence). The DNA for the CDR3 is TGCAGTGCTAGAGATGGCGGGAGGGCCGACAATGAGCAGTTCTTC. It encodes CSARDGGRADNEQFF.

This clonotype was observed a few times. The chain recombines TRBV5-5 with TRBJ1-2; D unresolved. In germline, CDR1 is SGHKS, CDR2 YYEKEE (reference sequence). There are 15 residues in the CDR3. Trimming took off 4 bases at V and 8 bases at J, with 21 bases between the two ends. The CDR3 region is CASSLPNTAFLGYTF. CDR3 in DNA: TGTGCCAGCAGCCTACCCAATACTGCCTTTCTAGGCTACACCTTC. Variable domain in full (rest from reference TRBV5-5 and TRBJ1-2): DAGVTQSPTHLIKTRGQQVTLRCSPISGHKSVSWYQQVLGQGPQFIFQYYEKEERGRGNFPDRFSARQFPNYSSELNVNALLLGDSALYLCASSLPNTAFLGYTFGSGTRLTVV.